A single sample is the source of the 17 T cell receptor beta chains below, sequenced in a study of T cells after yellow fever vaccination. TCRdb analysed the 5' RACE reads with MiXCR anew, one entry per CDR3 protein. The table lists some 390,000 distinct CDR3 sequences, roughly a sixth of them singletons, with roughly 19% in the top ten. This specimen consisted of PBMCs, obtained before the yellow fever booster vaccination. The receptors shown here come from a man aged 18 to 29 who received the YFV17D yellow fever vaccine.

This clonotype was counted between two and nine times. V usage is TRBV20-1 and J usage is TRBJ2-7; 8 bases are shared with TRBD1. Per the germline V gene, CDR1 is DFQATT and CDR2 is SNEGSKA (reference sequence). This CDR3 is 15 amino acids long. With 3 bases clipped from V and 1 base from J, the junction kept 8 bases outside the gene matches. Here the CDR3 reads CSARTGTGLSYEQYF. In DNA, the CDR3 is TGCAGTGCTAGGACCGGGACAGGCCTGTCCTACGAGCAGTACTTC.

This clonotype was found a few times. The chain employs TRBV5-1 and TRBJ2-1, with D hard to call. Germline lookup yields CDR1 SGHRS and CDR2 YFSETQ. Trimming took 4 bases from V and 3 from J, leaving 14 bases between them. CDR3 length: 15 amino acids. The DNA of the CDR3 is TGCGCCAGCAGCGAGCCGGACCCGAACTACAATGAGCAGTTCTTC. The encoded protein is CASSEPDPNYNEQFF.

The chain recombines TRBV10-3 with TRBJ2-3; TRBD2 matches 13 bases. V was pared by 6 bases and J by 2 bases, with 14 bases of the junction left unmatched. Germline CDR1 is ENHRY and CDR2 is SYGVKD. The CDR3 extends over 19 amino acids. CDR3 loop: CAISLLGTSGNPPTDTQYF. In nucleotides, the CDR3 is TGTGCCATCAGCCTGCTCGGGACTAGCGGGAACCCTCCCACAGATACGCAGTATTTT.

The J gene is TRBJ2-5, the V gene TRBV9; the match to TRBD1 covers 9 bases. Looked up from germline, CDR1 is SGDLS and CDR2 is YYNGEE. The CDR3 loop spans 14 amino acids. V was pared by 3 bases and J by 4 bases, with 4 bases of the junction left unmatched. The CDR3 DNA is TGTGCCAGCAGCGGGGGGGACAGGGCAGAGACCCAGTACTTC. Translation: CASSGGDRAETQYF.

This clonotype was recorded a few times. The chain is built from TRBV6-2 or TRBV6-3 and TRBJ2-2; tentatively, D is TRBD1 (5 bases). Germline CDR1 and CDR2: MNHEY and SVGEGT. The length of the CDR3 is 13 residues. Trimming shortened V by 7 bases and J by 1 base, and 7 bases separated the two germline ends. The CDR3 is CASKGQNTGELFF. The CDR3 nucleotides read TGTGCCAGCAAAGGACAGAACACCGGGGAGCTGTTTTTT.

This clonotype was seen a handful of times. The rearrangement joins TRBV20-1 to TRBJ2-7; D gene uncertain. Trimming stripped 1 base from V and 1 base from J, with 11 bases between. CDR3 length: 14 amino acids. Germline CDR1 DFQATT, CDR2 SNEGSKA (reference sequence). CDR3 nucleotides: TGCAGTGCTAGAGGCACCGACAATTCCTACGAGCAGTACTTC. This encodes CSARGTDNSYEQYF.

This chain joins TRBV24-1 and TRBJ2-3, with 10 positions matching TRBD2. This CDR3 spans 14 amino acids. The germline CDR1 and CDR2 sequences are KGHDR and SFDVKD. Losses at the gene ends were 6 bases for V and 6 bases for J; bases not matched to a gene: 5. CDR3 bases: TGTGCCACCAGTTCTAGCGGGGGAACGGATACGCAGTATTTT. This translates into CATSSSGGTDTQYF.

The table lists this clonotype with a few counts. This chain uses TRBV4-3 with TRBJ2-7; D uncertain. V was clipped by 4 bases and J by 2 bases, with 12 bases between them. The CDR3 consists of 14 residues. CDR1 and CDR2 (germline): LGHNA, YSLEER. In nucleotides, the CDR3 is TGCGCCAGCAGCCTTGTAAGAGAGCCCTACGAGCAGTACGTC. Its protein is CASSLVREPYEQYV.

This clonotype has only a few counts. This chain's CDR3 is CASSYRSGKSSYEQYF. The CDR3 DNA sequence: TGTGCCAGCAGTTACCGTAGCGGGAAGAGCTCCTACGAGCAGTACTTC. J is TRBJ2-7 and V is TRBV6-5; 8 nucleotides line up with TRBD2. V gave up 2 bases and J gave up 0 bases; unmatched junction bases: 6. Germline CDR1 MNHEY, CDR2 SVGAGI. CDR3 length equals 16 residues.

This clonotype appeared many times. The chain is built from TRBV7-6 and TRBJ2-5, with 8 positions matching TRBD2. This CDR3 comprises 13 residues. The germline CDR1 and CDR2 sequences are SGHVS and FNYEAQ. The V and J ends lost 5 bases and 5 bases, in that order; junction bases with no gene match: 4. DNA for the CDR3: TGTGCCAGCAGCCCGGGACTAGGGGAGACCCAGTACTTC. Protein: CASSPGLGETQYF. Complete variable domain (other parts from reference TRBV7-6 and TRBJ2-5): GAGVSQSPRYKVTKRGQDVALRCDPISGHVSLYWYRQALGQGPEFLTYFNYEAQQDKSGLPNDRFSAERPEGSISTLTIQRTEQRDSAMYRCASSPGLGETQYFGPGTRLLVL.

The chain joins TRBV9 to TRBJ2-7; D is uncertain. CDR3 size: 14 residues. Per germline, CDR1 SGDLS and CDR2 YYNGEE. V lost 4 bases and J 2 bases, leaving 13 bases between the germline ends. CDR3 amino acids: CASSPSTDPYEQYF. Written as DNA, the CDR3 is TGTGCCAGCAGCCCTTCGACCGATCCCTACGAGCAGTACTTC. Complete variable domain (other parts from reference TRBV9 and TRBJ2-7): DSGVTQTPKHLITATGQRVTLRCSPRSGDLSVYWYQQSLDQGLQFLIQYYNGEERAKGNILERFSAQQFPDLHSELNLSSLELGDSALYFCASSPSTDPYEQYFGPGTRLTVT.

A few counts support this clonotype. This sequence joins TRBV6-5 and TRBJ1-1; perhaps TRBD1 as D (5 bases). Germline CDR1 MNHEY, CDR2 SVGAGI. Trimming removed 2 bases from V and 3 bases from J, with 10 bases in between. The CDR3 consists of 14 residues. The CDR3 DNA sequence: TGTGCCAGCAGTTACGGGGCGAGATACACTGAAGCTTTCTTT. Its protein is CASSYGARYTEAFF.

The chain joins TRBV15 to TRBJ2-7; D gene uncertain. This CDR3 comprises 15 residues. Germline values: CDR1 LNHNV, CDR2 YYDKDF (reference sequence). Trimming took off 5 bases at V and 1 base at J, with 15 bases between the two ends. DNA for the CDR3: TGTGCCACCAGCGGTCGGCCTGGCAGGTCCTACGAGCAGTACGTC. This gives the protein CATSGRPGRSYEQYV.

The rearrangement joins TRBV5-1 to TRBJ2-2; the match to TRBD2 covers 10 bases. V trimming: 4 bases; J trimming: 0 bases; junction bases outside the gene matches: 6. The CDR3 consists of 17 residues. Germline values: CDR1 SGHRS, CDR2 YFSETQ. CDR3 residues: CASSRTSGGANTGELFF. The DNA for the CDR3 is TGCGCCAGCAGCCGGACGAGCGGGGGGGCGAACACCGGGGAGCTGTTTTTT.

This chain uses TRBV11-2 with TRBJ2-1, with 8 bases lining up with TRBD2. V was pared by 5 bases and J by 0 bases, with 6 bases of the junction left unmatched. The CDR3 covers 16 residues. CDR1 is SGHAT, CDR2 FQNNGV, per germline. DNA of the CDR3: TGTGCCAGCAGCCTGCACAGCGGGGGCTCCTACAATGAGCAGTTCTTC. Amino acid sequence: CASSLHSGGSYNEQFF.

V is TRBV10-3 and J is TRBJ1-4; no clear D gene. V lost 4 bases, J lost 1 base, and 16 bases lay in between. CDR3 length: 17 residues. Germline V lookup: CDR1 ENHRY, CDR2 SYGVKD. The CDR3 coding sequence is TGTGCCATCAGTGTGGCAAGCCCTACTAAAACTAATGAAAAACTGTTTTTT. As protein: CAISVASPTKTNEKLFF.

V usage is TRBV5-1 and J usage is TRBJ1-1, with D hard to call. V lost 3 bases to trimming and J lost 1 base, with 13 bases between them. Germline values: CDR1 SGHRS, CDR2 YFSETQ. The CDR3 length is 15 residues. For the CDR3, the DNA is TGCGCCAGCAGCTCACGGACGTCAGGGAACACTGAAGCTTTCTTT. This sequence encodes CASSSRTSGNTEAFF.